This TCR beta chain was captured by sequencing in a study of blood T cell repertoires in COVID-19. Study in general: Both acute and convalescent COVID-19 samples were obtained from the United States, Italy and Spain. Sources were T cells, B-cell-depleted T cells, or PBMCs; the material itself was cDNA or gDNA.

One Seattle source followed patients from active infection through their disease course. The CDR3 is 13 residues long. V lost 4 bases, J lost 2 bases, and 8 bases lay in between. The germline gives CDR1 SGHDT, CDR2 YYEEEE. Per the study methods: Amplification of reference gene primers provided the estimated nucleated cell counts. Measured with immunoSEQ multiplex PCR; TCRdb has only the in-frame clones, and not every one. D and trimming were read from the DNA, whereas the V and J calls and clone size are those reported in that table. Here the sample spans 200,000 to 300,000 clones, 75% to 95% being singletons.

The receptor's source is a person aged 18 to 30 with COVID-19, enrolled during active disease. Sequenced input: peripheral blood. The J gene is TRBJ2-3, the V gene TRBV5-6; D is unclear. CDR3 sequence: CASSRGNTDTQYF. Written as DNA, the CDR3 is TGTGCCAGCAGCCGCGGTAACACAGATACGCAGTATTTT.